This TCR beta chain originates from a study of CD8 T cells in ankylosing spondylitis. Study-wide results and caveats: About eight highly homologous variants made up a TCR beta motif that seemed to typify ankylosing spondylitis blood.

This CDR3 spans 14 amino acids. Germline V lookup: CDR1 MNHEY, CDR2 SVGAGI. Notes on this clonotype: The antigen remains unidentified. Germline is not matched at one junction end, which may reflect a read error.

TCRdb passed the 5' RACE reads through MiXCR, listing each CDR3 protein once. The repertoire holds 150,000 to 250,000 distinct CDR3 sequences, with more than 10% as singletons. This TCR was recovered from a male donor with ankylosing spondylitis or in good health (not recorded which). The chain has TRBV6-5 and TRBJ1-1; D remains ambiguous. The sample comprised blood, either unsorted or a sorted T cell fraction (not recorded which). CDR3 nucleotide sequence: TGTGCCAGCCGTTACTCCTCAGCTAACACTGAAGCTTTCTTT. Translating gives CASRYSSANTEAFF.